This TCR beta chain comes out of a study of blood T cell repertoires in COVID-19. As for the study in general: Italy, Spain and the United States were the sources of the convalescent and acute COVID-19 samples.

The germline CDR1 and CDR2 sequences are SEHNR and FQNEAQ (reference sequence). Trimming took 1 base from V and 7 from J; bases not matched to a gene: 6. CDR3 length equals 14 residues. Under the authors' procedure: The assay estimated nucleated cells by amplifying reference gene primers. Sequencing was performed with immunoSEQ multiplex PCR; in TCRdb, only in-frame clones are kept and a portion is missing. That table is the source of V, J and clone size, and D and trimming were worked out from the DNA. The sample includes approximately 170,000 clones, under 95% of them seen just once. The TCR comes from a man aged 18 to 35 with COVID-19, enrolled during active disease. The sequenced sample was peripheral blood. V gene TRBV7-9 combines with J gene TRBJ2-7; 8 bases align to TRBD1. CDR3 region: CASSLGTGMWEQYF. In DNA form, the CDR3 reads TGTGCCAGCAGCTTAGGGACAGGGATGTGGGAGCAGTACTTC.